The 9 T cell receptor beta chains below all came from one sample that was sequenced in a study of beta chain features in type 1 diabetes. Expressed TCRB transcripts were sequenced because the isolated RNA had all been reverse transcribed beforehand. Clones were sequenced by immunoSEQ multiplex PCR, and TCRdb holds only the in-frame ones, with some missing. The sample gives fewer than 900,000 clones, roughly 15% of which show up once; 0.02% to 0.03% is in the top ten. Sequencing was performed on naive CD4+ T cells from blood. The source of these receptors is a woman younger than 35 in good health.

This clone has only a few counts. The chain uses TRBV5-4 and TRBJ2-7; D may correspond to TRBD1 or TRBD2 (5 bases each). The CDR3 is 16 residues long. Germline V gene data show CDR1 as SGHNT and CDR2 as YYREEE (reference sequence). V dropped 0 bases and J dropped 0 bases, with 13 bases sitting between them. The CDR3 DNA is TGTGCCAGCAGCTTGGGGGGGATGACGGGCTCCTACGAGCAGTACTTC. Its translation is CASSLGGMTGSYEQYF.

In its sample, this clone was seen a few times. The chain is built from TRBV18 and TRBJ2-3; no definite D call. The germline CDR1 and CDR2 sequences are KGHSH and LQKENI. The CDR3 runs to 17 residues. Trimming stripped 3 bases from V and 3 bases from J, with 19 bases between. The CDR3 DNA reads TGTGCCAGCTCACCGTCAAGTAATAAACGGGTTACAGATACGCAGTATTTT. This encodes CASSPSSNKRVTDTQYF. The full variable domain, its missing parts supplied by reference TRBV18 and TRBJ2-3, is NAGVMQNPRHLVRRRGQEARLRCSPMKGHSHVYWYRQLPEEGLKFMVYLQKENIIDESGMPKERFSAEFPKEGPSILRIQQVVRGDSAAYFCASSPSSNKRVTDTQYFGPGTRLTVL.

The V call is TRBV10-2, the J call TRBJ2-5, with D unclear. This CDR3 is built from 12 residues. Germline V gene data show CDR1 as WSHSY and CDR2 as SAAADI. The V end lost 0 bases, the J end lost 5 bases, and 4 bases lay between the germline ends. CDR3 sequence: CASSESRETQYF. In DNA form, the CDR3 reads TGCGCCAGCAGTGAGTCCCGGGAGACCCAGTACTTC.

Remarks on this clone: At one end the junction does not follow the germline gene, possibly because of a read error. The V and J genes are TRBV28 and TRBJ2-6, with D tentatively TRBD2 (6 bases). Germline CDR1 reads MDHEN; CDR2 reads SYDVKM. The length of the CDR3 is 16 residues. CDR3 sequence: CASSLSTSSRANVLTF. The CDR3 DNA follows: TGTGCCAGCAGTCTGAGCACTAGCTCTAGGGCCAACGTCCTGACTTTC.

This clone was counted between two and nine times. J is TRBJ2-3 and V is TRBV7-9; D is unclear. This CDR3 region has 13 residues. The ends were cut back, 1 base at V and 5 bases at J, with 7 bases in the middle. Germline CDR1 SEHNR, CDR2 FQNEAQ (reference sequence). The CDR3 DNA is TGTGCCAGCAGCTTAGATTTTGGAGATACGCAGTATTTT. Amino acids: CASSLDFGDTQYF.

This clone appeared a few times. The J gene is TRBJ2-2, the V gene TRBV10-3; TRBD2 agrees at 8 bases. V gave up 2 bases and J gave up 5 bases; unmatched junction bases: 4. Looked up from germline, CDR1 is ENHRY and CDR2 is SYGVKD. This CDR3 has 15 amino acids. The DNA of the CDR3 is TGTGCCATCAGTGAGCGGGAGGGCCAAACCGGGGAGCTGTTTTTT. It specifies CAISEREGQTGELFF.

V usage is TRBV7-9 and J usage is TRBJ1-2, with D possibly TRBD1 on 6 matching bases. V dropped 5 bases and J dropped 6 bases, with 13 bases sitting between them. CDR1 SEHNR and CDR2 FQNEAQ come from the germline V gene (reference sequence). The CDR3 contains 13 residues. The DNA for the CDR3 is TGTGCCAGCAGCCAACGACAGGAAGATGGCTACACCTTC. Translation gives CASSQRQEDGYTF.

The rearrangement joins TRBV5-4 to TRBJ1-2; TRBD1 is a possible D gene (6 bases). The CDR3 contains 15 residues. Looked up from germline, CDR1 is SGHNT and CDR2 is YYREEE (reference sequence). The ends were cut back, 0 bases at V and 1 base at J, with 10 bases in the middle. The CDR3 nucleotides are TGTGCCAGCAGCTTGGGGGGGACACTTAACTATGGCTACACCTTC. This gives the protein CASSLGGTLNYGYTF.

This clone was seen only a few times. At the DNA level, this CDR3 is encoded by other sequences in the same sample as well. The CDR3 DNA sequence: TGTGCCAGCAGTTTACAGGGATCTGGGGCCAACGTCCTGACTTTC. This sequence encodes CASSLQGSGANVLTF. V is TRBV28 and J is TRBJ2-6, with D possibly TRBD1 on 5 matching bases. V was cut by 2 bases and J by 1 base, with 6 bases left in between. CDR1 and CDR2 from the germline V gene are MDHEN and SYDVKM. This CDR3 contains 15 residues.